This entry describes one T cell receptor beta chain. Libraries were prepared by immunoSEQ multiplex PCR; TCRdb keeps only in-frame clonotypes and omits some of them. The sample holds some 130,000 clones, roughly nine tenths seen once. This specimen comes from a study of T cell responses to AZD1222 COVID-19 vaccine. On the study more broadly: Pooled in the analysis were second doses at about 4 or about 12 weeks.

The CDR3 spans 14 residues. V lost 1 base to trimming and J lost 5 bases, with 13 bases between them. Germline V gene data show CDR1 as SGHNT and CDR2 as YYREEE (reference sequence). V usage is TRBV5-4 and J usage is TRBJ2-7; D gene uncertain. The sequence was collected from an adult in good health. This specimen was peripheral blood, taken on day 0 of AZD1222 vaccination. As DNA, the CDR3 is TGTGCCAGCAGCTTGCAGGTTGCTTCCGACGAGCAGTACTTC. Translated: CASSLQVASDEQYF.